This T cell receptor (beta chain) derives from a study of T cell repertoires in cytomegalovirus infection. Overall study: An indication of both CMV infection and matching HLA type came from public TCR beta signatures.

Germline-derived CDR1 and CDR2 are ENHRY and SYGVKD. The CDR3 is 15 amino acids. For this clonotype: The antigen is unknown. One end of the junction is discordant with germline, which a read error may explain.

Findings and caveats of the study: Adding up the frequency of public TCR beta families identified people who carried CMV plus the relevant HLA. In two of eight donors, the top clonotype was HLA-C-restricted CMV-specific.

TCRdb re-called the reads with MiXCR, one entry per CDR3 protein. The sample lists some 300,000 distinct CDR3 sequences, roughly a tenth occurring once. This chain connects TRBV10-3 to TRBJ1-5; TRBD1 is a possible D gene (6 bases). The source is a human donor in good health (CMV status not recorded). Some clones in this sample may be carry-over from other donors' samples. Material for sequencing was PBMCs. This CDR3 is CAISTGQYSNQPLHF. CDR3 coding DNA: TGTGCCATCAGTACCGGACAGTATAGCAATCAGCCCCTGCATTTT.